This TCR beta chain was recorded in a study of T-cell reconstitution after alpha-beta-depleted transplantation in children (dated by TCRdb to 2016 to 2017). Background on the whole study: Using TCR repertoire profiling, the study quantitatively followed how T-cell immune reconstitution unfolded in children after TCRalphabeta/CD19-depleted allogeneic hematopoietic cell transplantation.

Library prep was done by PCR. TCRdb shows the sequencer as Illumina HiSeq 2500. To normalize quantification of the TCRbeta repertoire, the TCR libraries were built with molecular barcoding that relied on unique molecular identifiers. The public reads were reanalyzed by TCRdb: fastp trimming at Q25, MiXCR alignment, in-frame beta chains only. Rows with a matching CDR3 protein are joined into one entry that keeps the most common DNA and genes. The sample profile shows about 640,000 distinct CDR3 sequences; roughly 15% of them were found once. The top ten constitute 1.1% of the sample. This clonotype was recorded at least ten times. What this receptor recognizes is not known. Qualities for individual bases were not recorded, and no much larger clone is one base off. Taken from cysteine to phenylalanine, the CDR3 has 14 residues. Just the 42-base CDR3 DNA is kept, in frame starting at base 1. The germline V and J ends show losses of 6 bases and 2 bases respectively, and no gene match explains 4 bases of the junction.

The sequence was collected from a human donor who donated a stem cell graft to a child with acute myeloid leukemia. Here the sequenced sample was PBMCs from the stem cell graft donor, taken from the stem cell graft. The sequence links TRBV12-3 or TRBV12-4 to TRBJ2-5, with 9 bases in between that match TRBD1. The nucleotides are TGTGCCAGCAGCCTTGGACAGGGGCAAGAGACCCAGTACTTC. This codes for CASSLGQGQETQYF.